Listed here is a single T cell receptor (beta chain). The antigen remains undetermined. This sample is drawn from a study of shared clonotypes between healthy human individuals. Whole-study results and caveats: The genetic and exposure-history diversity represented was limited by few donors.

Germline loops: CDR1 MGHRA, CDR2 YSYEKL. Trimming shortened V by 0 bases and J by 9 bases, and 9 bases separated the two germline ends. The CDR3 is 14 residues long. Libraries were prepared by immunoSEQ multiplex PCR; TCRdb keeps only in-frame clonotypes and omits some of them. The table includes millions of clones, more than 90% detected once. Everyone who donated was a Caucasian adult who lived in Nashville, Tennessee. This sequence originates from a man between 18 and 35 years old in good health. This chain links TRBV4-1 with TRBJ1-6; D unresolved. Sequenced: naive CD4+ T cells sorted from blood. Subset reported: CD45RA+ positively selected. CDR3 region: CASSQETRVSPLHF. CDR3 nucleotides: TGCGCCAGCAGCCAAGAAACGAGGGTTTCACCCCTCCACTTT.